This T cell receptor (beta chain) was sequenced for a study of T cells after yellow fever vaccination. Across the study: The fractions with low cell numbers were processed using SMART-Seq v4 Ultra Low Input.

Germline V lookup: CDR1 MNHEY, CDR2 SMNVEV (reference sequence). Trimming removed 4 bases from V and 0 bases from J; junction bases left unmatched: 12. This CDR3 is 18 amino acids long. This clonotype was seen a few times. Its antigen is not known. Findings and limits, study-wide: Researchers cautioned that FACS-sorted repertoires could harbor abundant clonotypes contaminating from the bulk population. Most primary-vaccination clones reappeared after the booster (96% CD4, 75% to 90% CD8).

Universal primer sites and UMIs were introduced during 5'RACE template-switching synthesis of TCR cDNA. Each CDR3 protein is one row after TCRdb ran MiXCR on the 5' RACE reads. Of about 240,000 distinct CDR3 sequences listed, about 7.1% were seen once; the top ten hold over 0.65%. This sequence originates from a man aged 30 to 45 who received the YFV17D yellow fever vaccine. The J gene is TRBJ2-1, the V gene TRBV27; 7 nucleotides match TRBD1. Specimen: CD4+ T cells sorted from PBMCs, collected 15 days after the yellow fever booster vaccination. The CDR3 bases are TGTGCCAGCAGTTCAGAGCTCGAGGGACAGAGCTCCTACAATGAGCAGTTCTTC. This encodes CASSSELEGQSSYNEQFF.